What follows is one T cell receptor (beta chain) and its context. As for time point: after dendritic cell vaccination, including at tumor progression/relapse. Only patients with spare fresh-frozen tumor and over two years of follow-up were included. The data stem from a study of glioma-infiltrating T cells after dendritic cell vaccination. Study at large: At biweekly intervals, patients got three intradermal dendritic cell vaccine injections.

Here immunoSEQ multiplex PCR was the method, and the copy in TCRdb shows in-frame clones only, minus some. The data contain around 92,000 clones, more than 70% of them singletons. The receptor comes from a human donor with glioblastoma. The material was blood, obtained after dendritic cell vaccination.

CDR3 nucleotide sequence: TGTGCCAGTAGTATTGGACACGAACCCTCACGATACACTGAAGCTTTCTTT. Encoded protein: CASSIGHEPSRYTEAFF. This chain joins TRBV19 and TRBJ1-1, with D possibly being TRBD1 (5 bases). Germline loops: CDR1 LNHDA, CDR2 SQIVND (reference sequence). The CDR3 runs to 17 residues. Trimming removed 3 bases at V and 3 bases at J, with 20 bases between.